The 25 T cell receptor beta chains below come from one sample, sequenced in a study of blood T cell repertoires in COVID-19. TCRdb's table, derived via immunoSEQ multiplex PCR, lists solely in-frame clones and lacks some. This table has about 150,000 clones, roughly 84% appearing once. Sequencing was done on a sample of peripheral blood. The receptors were sampled from a woman aged 45-65 years with acute or convalescent COVID-19.

The J gene is TRBJ1-1, the V gene TRBV9; D is uncertain. V was clipped by 4 bases and J by 1 base, with 14 bases between them. Germline V gene data show CDR1 as SGDLS and CDR2 as YYNGEE. The CDR3 has 15 amino acids. The CDR3 region is CASSPTPEANTEAFF. In nucleotides, the CDR3 is TGTGCCAGCAGCCCGACGCCCGAGGCGAACACTGAAGCTTTCTTT.

The chain links TRBV5-5 to TRBJ2-7; 9 bases line up with TRBD1. V lost 4 bases to trimming and J lost 4 bases; unmatched junction nucleotides: 12. Germline V gene sequence: CDR1 SGHKS, CDR2 YYEKEE (reference sequence). The CDR3 loop spans 16 amino acids. The chain's CDR3 is CASSTDSGTGPYEQYF. The CDR3 DNA sequence: TGTGCCAGCAGCACCGATTCCGGGACAGGGCCATACGAGCAGTACTTC. The whole variable domain, filled in from reference TRBV5-5 and TRBJ2-7, reads DAGVTQSPTHLIKTRGQQVTLRCSPISGHKSVSWYQQVLGQGPQFIFQYYEKEERGRGNFPDRFSARQFPNYSSELNVNALLLGDSALYLCASSTDSGTGPYEQYFGPGTRLTVT.

As DNA, the CDR3 is TGTGCCAGCAGTTGGGGCCTCACATATAGCAATCAGCCCCAGCATTTT. Translated: CASSWGLTYSNQPQHF. The chain combines TRBV6-2 or TRBV6-3 with TRBJ1-5; weak D call: TRBD1 (5 bases). Trimming shortened V by 4 bases and J by 0 bases, and 13 bases separated the two germline ends. The germline V gene has CDR1 MNHEY and CDR2 SVGEGT. The CDR3 covers 16 residues.

This clone turned up a few times. In nucleotides, the CDR3 is TGTGCCAGCAGTTTAGGGCAGGGAGGTTCACCCCTCCACTTT. Protein sequence: CASSLGQGGSPLHF. The J gene is TRBJ1-6, the V gene TRBV2; D perhaps matches TRBD1 (5 bases). CDR1 is SNHLY and CDR2 is FYNNEI in the germline V gene. V was pared by 5 bases and J by 9 bases, with 14 bases between. The CDR3 sequence is 14 residues long. Drawing the rest from reference TRBV2 and TRBJ1-6, the complete variable domain is EPEVTQTPSHQVTQMGQEVILRCVPISNHLYFYWYRQILGQKVEFLVSFYNNEISEKSEIFDDQFSVERPDGSNFTLKIRSTKLEDSAMYFCASSLGQGGSPLHFGNGTRLTVT.

The genes are TRBV7-6 and TRBJ2-5, with TRBD2 identical over 10 bases. The CDR3 length is 16 residues. Germline lookup yields CDR1 SGHVS and CDR2 FNYEAQ. Trimming took 4 bases from V and 2 from J; bases not matched to a gene: 7. The CDR3 sequence: CASSSTSGKVQETQYF. The CDR3, as DNA: TGTGCCAGCAGCTCAACTAGCGGGAAGGTGCAAGAGACCCAGTACTTC.

This chain joins TRBV7-2 and TRBJ2-4, with 12 positions matching TRBD1. The CDR3 has 16 residues. Germline CDR1 and CDR2: SGHTA and FQGNSA. With V trimmed by 5 bases and J by 2 bases, 4 bases remained unmatched. As DNA, the CDR3 is TGTGCCAGCAGCCCAGGGACAGGGGGCCCCAAAAACATTCAGTACTTC. As protein: CASSPGTGGPKNIQYF.

The chain recombines TRBV27 with TRBJ1-2; tentative D call: TRBD1 (5 bases). Germline V lookup: CDR1 MNHEY, CDR2 SMNVEV (reference sequence). The CDR3 consists of 15 residues. The V and J ends lost 0 bases and 0 bases respectively, with 8 bases between them. The CDR3, as DNA: TGTGCCAGCAGTTTATCACAGGAAGCTAACTATGGCTACACCTTC. Amino acids: CASSLSQEANYGYTF.

The V gene is TRBV11-2, the J gene TRBJ1-3; D is uncertain. With 0 bases removed from V and 0 bases from J, the gap between germline ends came to 12 bases. Germline V gene sequence: CDR1 SGHAT, CDR2 FQNNGV. CDR3 length: 17 amino acids. CDR3 residues: CASSLDVYRSSGNTIYF. CDR3 in DNA: TGTGCCAGCAGCTTAGATGTCTATAGGAGCTCTGGAAACACCATATATTTT.

This chain uses TRBV6-2 or TRBV6-3 with TRBJ2-1, with a weak D call TRBD2 (6 bases). Per germline, CDR1 MNHEY and CDR2 SVGEGT. This CDR3 is 15 amino acids long. The V end lost 5 bases, the J end lost 1 base, and 12 bases lay between the germline ends. DNA for the CDR3: TGTGCCAGCAGTAGGAGGGATTGGTCCTACAATGAGCAGTTCTTC. Amino acid sequence: CASSRRDWSYNEQFF.

This chain uses TRBV6-1 with TRBJ2-7; tentative D call: TRBD2 (6 bases). V was clipped by 2 bases and J by 7 bases, with 18 bases between them. The CDR3 extends over 15 amino acids. Per the germline V gene, CDR1 is MNHNS and CDR2 is SASEGT. The CDR3 reads CASSERSGLTTEQYF. As DNA, the CDR3 is TGTGCCAGCAGTGAAAGGAGCGGGCTTACGACGGAGCAGTACTTC.

The chain uses TRBV5-1 and TRBJ2-7; the match to TRBD1 covers 11 bases. Germline-derived CDR1 and CDR2 are SGHRS and YFSETQ. The CDR3 totals 15 residues. The trim removed 3 bases at V and 3 bases at J, leaving 5 bases unmatched. The CDR3 DNA follows: TGCGCCAGCAGCTCTGGAGGGACAGGGGGCTACGAGCAGTACTTC. Its protein is CASSSGGTGGYEQYF.

The table lists this clone with a few counts. The J gene is TRBJ1-5, the V gene TRBV7-8; 7 nucleotides align to TRBD1. This CDR3 is 16 amino acids long. Germline loops: CDR1 SGHVS, CDR2 FQNEAQ. The J segment lost 4 bases and the V segment lost 3 bases, leaving 9 bases of the junction unmatched. The CDR3 bases are TGTGCCAGCAGCTTGGAGGGGGCGGACCCAAATCAGCCCCAGCATTTT. Residues: CASSLEGADPNQPQHF. Full variable domain (rest looked up from reference TRBV7-8 and TRBJ1-5): GAGVSQSPRYKVAKRGQDVALRCDPISGHVSLFWYQQALGQGPEFLTYFQNEAQLDKSGLPSDRFFAERPEGSVSTLKIQRTQQEDSAVYLCASSLEGADPNQPQHFGDGTRLSIL.

V gene TRBV15 combines with J gene TRBJ2-5; D unresolved. This CDR3 comprises 14 residues. Germline V gene data show CDR1 as LNHNV and CDR2 as YYDKDF (reference sequence). The germline V and J ends were trimmed by 5 bases and 1 base, with 11 bases remaining between them. Written as DNA, the CDR3 is TGTGCCACCAGCGCGGCAGCCCCCCAAGAGACCCAGTACTTC. It is translated as CATSAAAPQETQYF.

The chain couples TRBV7-3 to TRBJ2-2; D gene uncertain. V lost 2 bases to trimming and J lost 5 bases, with 6 bases between them. The germline gives CDR1 SGHTA, CDR2 FQGTGA. The CDR3 is 13 residues long. CDR3 protein: CASSLDLTGELFF. The DNA of the CDR3 is TGTGCCAGCAGCTTAGACTTGACCGGGGAGCTGTTTTTT.

This clone has a handful of counts. This chain joins TRBV28 and TRBJ2-7; 13 bases map to TRBD2. The CDR3 runs to 14 residues. Per the germline V gene, CDR1 is MDHEN and CDR2 is SYDVKM. J lost 2 bases, V lost 9 bases, and 4 bases had no gene match. The CDR3 is CARGTSGKTYEQYF. The CDR3 DNA reads TGTGCCAGGGGGACTAGCGGGAAGACCTACGAGCAGTACTTC.

CDR3 DNA: TGTGCCAGCAGCTTGGCTACAGGGGAACCTTTCTTT. This encodes CASSLATGEPFF. The chain couples TRBV11-2 to TRBJ1-1; 7 bases line up with TRBD1. Germline V gives CDR1 SGHAT, CDR2 FQNNGV. The CDR3 length is 12 residues. The J segment lost 12 bases and the V segment lost 3 bases, leaving 7 bases of the junction unmatched.

CDR3 coding DNA: TGCGCCAGCAGCTTGGCAGGGATAAGAACCCAGTACTTC. Translation: CASSLAGIRTQYF. The chain joins TRBV5-1 to TRBJ2-5; TRBD1 is a possible D gene (5 bases). V was clipped by 0 bases and J by 8 bases, with 11 bases between them. Germline assignment: CDR1 SGHRS and CDR2 YFSETQ. The CDR3 totals 13 residues.

This rearrangement joins TRBV9 to TRBJ1-2; TRBD1 is a possible D gene (6 bases). The V end lost 4 bases, the J end lost 7 bases, and 20 bases lay between the germline ends. The CDR3 runs 15 residues. The V gene's germline CDR1 is SGDLS and CDR2 YYNGEE. CDR3 bases: TGTGCCAGCAGCCAGAACGGACAGCCTGGGGTTGGCTACACCTTC. It translates to CASSQNGQPGVGYTF.

The chain combines TRBV18 with TRBJ2-7, with a tentative D call TRBD2 (5 bases). The germline V and J ends were trimmed by 1 base and 2 bases, with 9 bases remaining between them. The CDR3 consists of 14 residues. Germline V lookup: CDR1 KGHSH, CDR2 LQKENI. CDR3 in DNA: TGTGCCAGCTCACCACTCGGGAAGCCCTACGAGCAGTACTTC. Protein sequence: CASSPLGKPYEQYF.

In its sample, this clone was seen once. The V gene is TRBV6-5, the J gene TRBJ1-3; D is unresolved. CDR1 and CDR2 (germline): MNHEY, SVGAGI. The CDR3 is 12 amino acids. Trimming took 10 bases from V and 0 from J, leaving 7 bases between them. CDR3 in amino acids: CATLSSGNTIYF. CDR3 in DNA: TGTGCCACCCTGAGCTCTGGAAACACCATATATTTT.

The gene calls are TRBV7-2 and TRBJ1-5, with 8 nucleotides matching TRBD1. CDR3 length: 16 residues. V trimming: 5 bases; J trimming: 4 bases; junction bases outside the gene matches: 10. Germline V gives CDR1 SGHTA, CDR2 FQGNSA. The CDR3 sequence: CASSLSGQGGNQPQHF. DNA for the CDR3: TGTGCCAGCAGCCTTTCCGGACAGGGTGGGAATCAGCCCCAGCATTTT. The variable domain in full, completed from reference TRBV7-2 and TRBJ1-5, reads GAGVSQSPSNKVTEKGKDVELRCDPISGHTALYWYRQSLGQGLEFLIYFQGNSAPDKSGLPSDRFSAERTGGSVSTLTIQRTQQEDSAVYLCASSLSGQGGNQPQHFGDGTRLSIL.

This clone was counted once. The chain has TRBV6-5 and TRBJ2-2; D not resolved. Germline CDR1 and CDR2: MNHEY and SVGAGI. The CDR3 has 14 residues. The V and J ends lost 6 bases and 7 bases respectively, with 15 bases between them. CDR3 residues: CASRARGPHGELFF. The CDR3 region has the DNA TGTGCCAGCAGGGCTAGAGGTCCCCACGGGGAGCTGTTTTTT.

The genes are TRBV6-4 and TRBJ2-1; TRBD1 agrees at 10 bases. The ends lost 6 bases at V and 2 bases at J; junction bases unmatched: 4. Per the germline V gene, CDR1 is MRHNA and CDR2 is SNTAGT. The CDR3 has 15 amino acids. CDR3 coding DNA: TGTGCCAGCAGAGCCGACAGGGGGCCCTACAATGAGCAGTTCTTC. Translation gives CASRADRGPYNEQFF.

The V gene is TRBV3-1 (or the pseudogene TRBV3-2), the J gene TRBJ2-1; 12 bases map to TRBD2. Germline CDR1 reads LGHDT; CDR2 reads YNNKEL (reference sequence). The V and J ends lost 4 bases and 7 bases, in that order; junction bases with no gene match: 11. The CDR3 runs 17 residues. Here the CDR3 reads CASSLTSGSGVGNEQFF. The DNA for the CDR3 is TGTGCCAGCAGCCTGACTAGCGGGAGCGGGGTGGGGAATGAGCAGTTCTTC.

The chain combines TRBV9 with TRBJ1-5; no definite D call. This CDR3 is 13 amino acids long. The V end lost 2 bases, the J end lost 6 bases, and 9 bases lay between the germline ends. The germline gives CDR1 SGDLS, CDR2 YYNGEE. The chain's CDR3 is CASSVRAGQPQHF. The CDR3 bases are TGTGCCAGCAGCGTGCGGGCCGGTCAGCCCCAGCATTTT.